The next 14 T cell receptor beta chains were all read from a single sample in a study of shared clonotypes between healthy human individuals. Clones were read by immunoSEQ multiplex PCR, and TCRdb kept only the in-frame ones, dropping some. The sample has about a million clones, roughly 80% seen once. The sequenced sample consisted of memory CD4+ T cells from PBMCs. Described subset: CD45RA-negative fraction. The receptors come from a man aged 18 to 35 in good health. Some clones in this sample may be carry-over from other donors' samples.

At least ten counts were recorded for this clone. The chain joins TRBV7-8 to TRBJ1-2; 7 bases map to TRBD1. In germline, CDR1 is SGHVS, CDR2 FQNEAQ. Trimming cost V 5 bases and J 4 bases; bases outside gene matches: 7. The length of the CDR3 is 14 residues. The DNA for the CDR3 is TGTGCCAGCAGCCCACGGGGACAGACCTATGGCTACACCTTC. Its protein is CASSPRGQTYGYTF.

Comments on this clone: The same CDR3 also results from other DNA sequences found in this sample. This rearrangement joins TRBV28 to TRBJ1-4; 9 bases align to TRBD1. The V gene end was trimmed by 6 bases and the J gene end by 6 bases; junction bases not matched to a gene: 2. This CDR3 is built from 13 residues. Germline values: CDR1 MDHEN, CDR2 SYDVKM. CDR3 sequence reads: CASRGQGDEKLFF. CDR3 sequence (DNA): TGTGCCAGCAGGGGACAGGGTGATGAAAAACTGTTTTTT.

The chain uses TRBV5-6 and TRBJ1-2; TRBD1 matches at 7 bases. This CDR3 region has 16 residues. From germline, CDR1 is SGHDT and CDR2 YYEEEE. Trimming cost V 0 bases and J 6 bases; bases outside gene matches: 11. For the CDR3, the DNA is TGTGCCAGCAGCTTGGTCAGGGGGTCACCCCTTGATGGCTACACCTTC. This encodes CASSLVRGSPLDGYTF.

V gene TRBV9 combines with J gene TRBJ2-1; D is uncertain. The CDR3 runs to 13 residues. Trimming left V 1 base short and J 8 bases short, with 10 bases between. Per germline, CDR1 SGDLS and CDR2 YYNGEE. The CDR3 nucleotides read TGTGCCAGCAGCGTAAACCCTGGGGATGAGCAGTTCTTC. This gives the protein CASSVNPGDEQFF.

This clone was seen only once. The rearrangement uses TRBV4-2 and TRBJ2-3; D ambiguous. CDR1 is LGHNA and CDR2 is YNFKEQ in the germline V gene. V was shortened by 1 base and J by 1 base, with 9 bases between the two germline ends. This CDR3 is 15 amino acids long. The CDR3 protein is CASSQADRGTDTQYF. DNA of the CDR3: TGTGCCAGCAGCCAAGCCGACCGGGGCACAGATACGCAGTATTTT.

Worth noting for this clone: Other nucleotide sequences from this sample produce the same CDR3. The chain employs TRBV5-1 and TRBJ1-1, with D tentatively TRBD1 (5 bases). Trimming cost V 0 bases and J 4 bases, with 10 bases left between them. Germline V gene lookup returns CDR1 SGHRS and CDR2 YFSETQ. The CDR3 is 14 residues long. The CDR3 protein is CASSLGGDGTEAFF. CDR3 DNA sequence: TGCGCCAGCAGCTTGGGTGGGGACGGCACTGAAGCTTTCTTT.

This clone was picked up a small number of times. CDR3 amino acids: CASSLMLAGYNEQFF. The CDR3 DNA reads as TGTGCCAGCAGCTTAATGCTAGCGGGATACAATGAGCAGTTCTTC. The gene calls are TRBV11-2 and TRBJ2-1; TRBD2 matches 9 bases. With V trimmed by 2 bases and J by 4 bases, 3 bases remained unmatched. The germline CDR1 and CDR2 sequences are SGHAT and FQNNGV. This CDR3 spans 15 amino acids.

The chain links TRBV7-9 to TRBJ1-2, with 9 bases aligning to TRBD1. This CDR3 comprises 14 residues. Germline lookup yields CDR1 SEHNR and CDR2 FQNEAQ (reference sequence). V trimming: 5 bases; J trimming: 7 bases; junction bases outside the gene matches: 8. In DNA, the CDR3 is TGTGCCAGCAGCGCAAATGGACAGGGGTTTGGCTACACCTTC. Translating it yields CASSANGQGFGYTF.

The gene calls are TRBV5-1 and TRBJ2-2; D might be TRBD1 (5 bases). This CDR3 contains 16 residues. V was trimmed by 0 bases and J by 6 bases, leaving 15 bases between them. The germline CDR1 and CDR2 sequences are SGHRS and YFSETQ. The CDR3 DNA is TGCGCCAGCAGCTTGGTATTACAGGTTTACCCCGGGGAGCTGTTTTTT. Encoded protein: CASSLVLQVYPGELFF.

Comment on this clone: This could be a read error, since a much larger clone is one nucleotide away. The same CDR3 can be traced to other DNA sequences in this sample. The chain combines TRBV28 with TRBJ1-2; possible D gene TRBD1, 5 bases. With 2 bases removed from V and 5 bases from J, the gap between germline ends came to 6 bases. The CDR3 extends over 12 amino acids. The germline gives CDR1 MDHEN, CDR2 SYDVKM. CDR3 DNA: TGTGCCAGCAGTTTAGGGGGGTATGGCTACACCTTC. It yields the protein CASSLGGYGYTF.

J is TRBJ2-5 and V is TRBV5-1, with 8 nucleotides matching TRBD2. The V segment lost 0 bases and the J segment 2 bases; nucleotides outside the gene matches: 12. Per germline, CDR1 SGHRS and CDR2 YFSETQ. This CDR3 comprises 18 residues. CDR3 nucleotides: TGCGCCAGCAGCTTGGCTCGGGGGGGTTATGTTAAACAAGAGACCCAGTACTTC. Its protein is CASSLARGGYVKQETQYF.

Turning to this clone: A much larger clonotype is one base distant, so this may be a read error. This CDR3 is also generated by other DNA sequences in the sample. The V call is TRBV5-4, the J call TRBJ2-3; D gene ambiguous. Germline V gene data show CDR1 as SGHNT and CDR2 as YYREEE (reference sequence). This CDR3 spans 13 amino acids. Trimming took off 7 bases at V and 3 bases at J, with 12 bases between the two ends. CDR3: CASRPSGTDTQYF. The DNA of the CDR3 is TGTGCCAGCCGGCCTTCAGGAACAGATACGCAGTATTTT.

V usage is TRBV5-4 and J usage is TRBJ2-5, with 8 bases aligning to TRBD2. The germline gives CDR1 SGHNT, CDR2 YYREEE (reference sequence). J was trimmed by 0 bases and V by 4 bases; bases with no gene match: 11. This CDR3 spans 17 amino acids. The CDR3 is CASSAPPSGSDQETQYF. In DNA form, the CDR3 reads TGTGCCAGCAGCGCCCCGCCGAGCGGGAGCGACCAAGAGACCCAGTACTTC. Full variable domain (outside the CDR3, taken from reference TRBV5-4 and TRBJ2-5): ETGVTQSPTHLIKTRGQQVTLRCSSQSGHNTVSWYQQALGQGPQFIFQYYREEENGRGNFPPRFSGLQFPNYSSELNVNALELDDSALYLCASSAPPSGSDQETQYFGPGTRLLVL.

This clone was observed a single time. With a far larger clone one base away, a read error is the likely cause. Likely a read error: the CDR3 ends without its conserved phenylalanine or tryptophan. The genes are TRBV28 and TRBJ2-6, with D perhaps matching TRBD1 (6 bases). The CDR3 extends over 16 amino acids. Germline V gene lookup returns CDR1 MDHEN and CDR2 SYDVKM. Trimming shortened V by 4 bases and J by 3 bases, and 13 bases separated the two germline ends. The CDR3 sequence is CASSSGQLDGANVLTL. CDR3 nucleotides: TGTGCCAGCAGTTCCGGACAGTTAGATGGGGCCAACGTCCTGACTCTC.